This TCR beta chain appears in the sequencing data of a study of molecular identifiers for immune sequencing clone quantification. Comment on this clonotype: Since the CDR3 does not end with the conserved phenylalanine or tryptophan, this likely comes from a read error. No DNA is shown, since the ends of the CDR3 on it are uncertain; the CDR3 is the one TCRdb lists.

TCRdb passed the PCR reads through MiXCR, listing each CDR3 protein once. The table records just under 65,000 distinct CDR3 sequences, over 15% of them present only once. The source of this sequence is a human donor in good health. Some libraries in this study had Jurkat cell RNA spiked in. The sample was naive CD8+ T cells from blood, with Jurkat cell RNA spiked in. Subset reported: FACS-sorted CD8+CD4-CCR7+CD45RA+ naive T cells.

The CDR3: CSARVTQWREGLPLGPLL. The chain combines TRBV20-1 with TRBJ2-7; TRBD2 is the table's D call and was not checked against the DNA. CDR1 is DFQATT and CDR2 is SNEGSKA in the germline V gene (reference sequence). The CDR3 numbers 18 amino acids, ends counted.